These 4 T cell receptor beta chains were all obtained from the same sample, sequenced in a study of vaccination effects on CD4 cells after COVID-19. Their antigens are not known. The ViraFEST assay expanded antigen-specific CD4+ T cells with viral peptide pools before sequencing. At the end of about 10 days of culture, CD4+ T cells were isolated. Having tested negative for nucleocapsid antibodies, the vaccine recipients showed no prior SARS-CoV-2 infection. Assay used: immunoSEQ multiplex PCR; TCRdb lists only in-frame clones, some missing. Of under 70,000 clones listed, roughly 76% are singletons. The sample consisted of CD4+ T cells from PBMCs cultured with HCoV-OC43 spike peptides, taken before COVID-19 vaccination. As for subset: HCoV-OC43 spike overlapping peptide pool stimulation. The source of these receptors is a human donor who received a COVID-19 vaccine.

This chain joins TRBV5-1 and TRBJ2-2, with 10 nucleotides matching TRBD2. This CDR3 region has 15 residues. J lost 6 bases, V lost 4 bases, and 6 bases had no gene match. Germline CDR1 reads SGHRS; CDR2 reads YFSETQ. CDR3 protein: CASSPTSGYAGELFF. In nucleotides, the CDR3 is TGCGCCAGCAGCCCGACTAGCGGGTACGCCGGGGAGCTGTTTTTT.

The chain is built from TRBV7-9 and TRBJ2-1, with 13 bases fitting TRBD2. This CDR3 comprises 16 residues. Losses at the gene ends were 6 bases for V and 4 bases for J; bases not matched to a gene: 6. CDR1 is SEHNR and CDR2 is FQNEAQ in the germline V gene (reference sequence). The CDR3: CASSSGLAGVYNEQFF. CDR3 nucleotide sequence: TGTGCCAGCAGTTCCGGACTAGCGGGGGTTTACAATGAGCAGTTCTTC. Full variable domain (rest looked up from reference TRBV7-9 and TRBJ2-1): DTGVSQNPRHKITKRGQNVTFRCDPISEHNRLYWYRQTLGQGPEFLTYFQNEAQLEKSRLLSDRFSAERPKGSFSTLEIQRTEQGDSAMYLCASSSGLAGVYNEQFFGPGTRLTVL.

In this sample, this clone turned up a few times. The chain couples TRBV29-1 to TRBJ1-4; 7 positions agree with TRBD1. CDR3 size: 15 residues. Trimming cost V 5 bases and J 3 bases; bases outside gene matches: 9. Germline CDR1 SQVTM, CDR2 ANQGSEA. The CDR3 DNA is TGCAGCGTTTGTAGGGACGGGACAGCTAATGAAAAACTGTTTTTT. Its translation: CSVCRDGTANEKLFF. Full variable domain (rest looked up from reference TRBV29-1 and TRBJ1-4): SAVISQKPSRDICQRGTSLTIQCQVDSQVTMMFWYRQQPGQSLTLIATANQGSEATYESGFVIDKFPISRPNLTFSTLTVSNMSPEDSSIYLCSVCRDGTANEKLFFGSGTQLSVL.

V usage is TRBV7-9 and J usage is TRBJ1-1; the D is unclear. The CDR3 sequence is 13 residues long. Germline lookup yields CDR1 SEHNR and CDR2 FQNEAQ (reference sequence). V lost 4 bases and J 2 bases, leaving 8 bases between the germline ends. CDR3 sequence (DNA): TGTGCCAGCAGCTCAGACACCAACACTGAAGCTTTCTTT. Translating it yields CASSSDTNTEAFF.